Sequencing of this T cell receptor (beta chain) was carried out in a study of long-term antiretroviral therapy in people with HIV. The wider study: It was about a decade before the 2015 immediate-ART recommendation that the earliest samples were taken.

HIV-positive participants were all treated in the United States. Samples held about 0.95-11 million cryopreserved PBMC before DNA extraction. Germline CDR1 reads LGHNT; CDR2 reads FRNRAP. Trimming at V came to 8 bases and at J to 8 bases, leaving 16 bases not matched to a gene. The CDR3 totals 16 residues. Version v3.0 of the immunoSEQ assay was performed at survey level. Produced via immunoSEQ multiplex PCR; TCRdb's table is partial and in-frame only. The sample consists of 30,000 to 40,000 clones, 83% of them appearing once. In regard to this clone: Its antigen is unknown.

Study outcomes and limitations: Transplant-donor-level diversity was not reached after ART, though diversity increased.

The sample consisted of unsorted PBMCs, taken 0.4 years before starting antiretroviral therapy. The sequence was obtained from a man between 18 and 35 years old with HIV. The chain combines TRBV12-5 with TRBJ2-1, with 9 bases matching TRBD2. CDR3 DNA sequence: TGTGCTAGTTCGGGCCCATGGCGGGGGGGGTCGGATGAGCAGTTCTTC. Translation gives CASSGPWRGGSDEQFF.